Listed below are T cell receptor beta chains from one sample, sequenced in a study of cytomegalovirus exposure and HLA in healthy donors. Clones were sequenced by immunoSEQ multiplex PCR, and TCRdb holds only the in-frame ones, with some missing. The sample lists about 120,000 clones; roughly 89% were seen once. Material for sequencing was PBMCs. These receptors all come from a woman aged 18-30 years in good health and CMV-seronegative. Each CDR3 is given with its conserved first and last residue. A D gene is named only where the DNA matches it firmly. Only part of the rows carry a size: once, few, many, or a class if the clone is expanded.

CDR3,size,J,D,V
CASSLVRVSDTEAFF,once,TRBJ1-1,.,TRBV5-1
CASSISDRGNGYTF,once,TRBJ1-2,TRBD1,TRBV27
CASSPGTSGISYEQYF,.,TRBJ2-7,TRBD2,TRBV5-4
CASSSTGAGVTDTQYF,.,TRBJ2-3,TRBD1,TRBV28
CASSGDLGGYTF,.,TRBJ1-2,.,TRBV6-1
CASSFYRGRNEQYF,.,TRBJ2-7,TRBD1,TRBV28
CASTRSSAGEETQYF,.,TRBJ2-5,TRBD2,TRBV27
CSGCKVGHTDTQYF,.,TRBJ2-3,.,TRBV29-1
CASSDGLADTGELFF,.,TRBJ2-2,.,TRBV6-4
CASSLRDYDLYEQYF,.,TRBJ2-7,TRBD2,TRBV28
CATSRPGKETQYF,.,TRBJ2-5,.,TRBV15
CASSFSQGTGANVLTF,once,TRBJ2-6,.,TRBV5-6
CATGSGRGVTDTQYF,.,TRBJ2-3,TRBD2,TRBV15